This is a list of T cell receptor beta chains from one sample in a study of cytomegalovirus exposure and HLA in healthy donors. Clones were read by immunoSEQ multiplex PCR, and TCRdb kept only the in-frame ones, dropping some. The table has 160,000 or so clones, just under 80% seen once. Sequencing used PBMCs. The receptors stem from a man between 25 and 39 years old in good health and CMV-seronegative. CDR3s include the opening cysteine and the closing phenylalanine or tryptophan. D genes are given only for firm matches. A row's size may be missing; if present it is once, few, many or a size class.

V gene	clone size	D gene	J gene	CDR3 DNA	CDR3 protein
TRBV28	.	TRBD1	TRBJ2-2	TGTGCCAGCAGAACTGGACAGGGCACCACCGGGGAGCTGTTTTTT	CASRTGQGTTGELFF
TRBV19	few	TRBD1	TRBJ2-7	TGTGCCAGTAGTATCCCCCCCCGGACAGGGATTTCCTACGAGCAGTACTTC	CASSIPPRTGISYEQYF
TRBV7-2	.	.	TRBJ2-5	TGTGCCAGCAGCCCTCTCGGGCTAGCCGAGACCCAGTACTTC	CASSPLGLAETQYF
TRBV9	.	.	TRBJ2-5	TGTGCCAGCAGCGCCCAGGGCCTTCAAGAGACCCAGTACTTC	CASSAQGLQETQYF
TRBV7-3	.	TRBD2	TRBJ2-1	TGTGCCAGCAGCTCGGGACTACAATACAATGAGCAGTTCTTC	CASSSGLQYNEQFF
TRBV6-5	.	TRBD1	TRBJ1-1	TGTGCCAGCAGAGACAGGGGGACTGAAGCTTTCTTT	CASRDRGTEAFF
TRBV10-3	few	.	TRBJ1-5	TGTGCCATCAGTGAGCGCGTTAGCAATCAGCCCCAGCATTTT	CAISERVSNQPQHF
TRBV7-9	.	.	TRBJ2-7	TGTGCCAGCGCCGACATGCAAGCCTACGAGCAGTACTTC	CASADMQAYEQYF
TRBV5-4	.	.	TRBJ1-4	TGTGCCAGCAGCTCCAGGGGAGGGGATAATGAAAAACTGTTTTTT	CASSSRGGDNEKLFF
TRBV11-3	few	.	TRBJ2-2	TGTGCCAGCAGTTTAGTCTCCACCGGGGAGCTGTTTTTT	CASSLVSTGELFF
TRBV19	few	TRBD1	TRBJ1-5	TGTGCCAGTAGTATGGCGACAGGGAGTCAGCCCCAGCATTTT	CASSMATGSQPQHF
TRBV5-1	.	TRBD2	TRBJ2-5	TGCGCCAGCAGCCCGTCTAGGAGCGGGATGGAGACCCAGTACTTC	CASSPSRSGMETQYF
TRBV23-1	.	TRBD1	TRBJ1-3	TGCGCCAGCAGTCACAAGCGGGGACAGGGGGATTTGGCTGGAAACACCATATATTTT	CASSHKRGQGDLAGNTIYF
TRBV6-4	few	.	TRBJ1-1	TGTGCCAGCAGTGACGGGGAGGCCATGAACACTGAAGCTTTCTTT	CASSDGEAMNTEAFF
TRBV7-2	.	TRBD2	TRBJ2-7	TGTGCCAGCAGCGCCCGAACCGGGACTAACCACGAGCAGTACTTC	CASSARTGTNHEQYF
TRBV7-2	.	TRBD1	TRBJ1-2	TGTGCCAGCAGCGTCCCCGAACAGGGGGCTGGGGGCTACACCTTC	CASSVPEQGAGGYTF
TRBV15	once	TRBD1	TRBJ2-7	TGTGCCACCAGCGACCGGGACAGGGTTGTTTCCTACGAGCAGTACTTC	CATSDRDRVVSYEQYF